These T cell receptor beta chains were read from a single sample in a study of cytomegalovirus exposure and HLA in healthy donors. TCRdb keeps only in-frame clones here, not all; method: immunoSEQ multiplex PCR. In the table there are some 150,000 clones, almost 80% of which are singletons. Material: PBMCs. These TCRs come from a woman aged 45-60 years in good health and CMV-seronegative. The CDR3 runs from the conserved cysteine through the conserved F or W. D genes are given only for firm matches. Expanded clones get a size class; other rows say once, few or many, or leave the size out.

>TRBJ2-7|TRBV4-3|-|-
CASSQDLNAIPEQYF
TGCGCCAGCAGCCAAGATTTAAATGCGATCCCCGAGCAGTACTTC
>TRBJ2-7|TRBV5-1|once|TRBD2
CASSSRTGGGISYEQYF
TGCGCCAGCAGCTCCCGGACGGGGGGGGGTATCTCCTACGAGCAGTACTTC
>TRBJ1-1|TRBV6-5|-|-
CASRGRGYEAFF
TGTGCCAGCAGAGGGAGGGGGTATGAAGCTTTCTTT
>TRBJ1-5|TRBV19|-|TRBD1
CASSPRQGQGGNQPQHF
TGTGCCAGTAGTCCCCGACAGGGACAGGGGGGCAATCAGCCCCAGCATTTT
>TRBJ1-5|TRBV6-1|-|TRBD1
CACISGGGGPQPQHF
TGTGCCTGTATTTCAGGGGGCGGAGGTCCACAGCCCCAGCATTTT
>TRBJ1-1|TRBV5-1|-|-
CASSLAQGIEAFF
TGCGCCAGCAGCTTGGCGCAGGGAATTGAAGCTTTCTTT
>TRBJ1-4|TRBV6-6|once|-
CASRKGIWNEKLFF
TGTGCCAGCAGAAAGGGGATCTGGAATGAAAAACTGTTTTTT
>TRBJ2-1|TRBV5-1|once|-
CASSLQTATSYDEQFF
TGCGCCAGCAGCCTGCAGACAGCAACGTCTTATGATGAGCAGTTCTTC
>TRBJ2-1|TRBV6-5|-|-
CASSPPGSNEQFF
TGTGCCAGCAGCCCTCCGGGGTCCAATGAGCAGTTCTTC
>TRBJ1-2|TRBV18|once|TRBD1
CASSPTVGTGDGYTF
TGTGCCAGCTCACCTACCGTGGGGACAGGGGACGGCTACACCTTC
>TRBJ2-7|TRBV25-1|once|-
CASSPVRGSSYEQYF
TGTGCCAGCAGCCCGGTCCGGGGAAGCTCCTACGAGCAGTACTTC
>TRBJ1-1|TRBV28|-|-
CASRGMGLTEAFF
TGTGCCAGCAGGGGAATGGGACTCACTGAAGCTTTCTTT
>TRBJ1-1|TRBV6-5|-|TRBD1
CASSLSGGWDTEAFF
TGTGCCAGCAGTTTATCAGGGGGCTGGGACACTGAAGCTTTCTTT
>TRBJ1-2|TRBV5-4|-|TRBD1
CASSPMGQGVRDGYTF
TGTGCCAGCAGCCCGATGGGACAGGGGGTTAGAGATGGCTACACCTTC
>TRBJ1-2|TRBV27|-|TRBD1
CASSLSATGRNYGYTF
TGTGCCAGCAGTTTATCCGCGACAGGGAGGAACTATGGCTACACCTTC
>TRBJ2-7|TRBV27|-|-
CASSSGSVGEQYF
TGTGCCAGCAGTTCAGGGTCCGTAGGGGAGCAGTACTTC
>TRBJ2-1|TRBV13|once|TRBD2
CASNSKREGRNEQFF
TGTGCCAGCAATAGTAAGCGGGAGGGCCGTAATGAGCAGTTCTTC
>TRBJ1-5|TRBV6-5|-|TRBD1
CASRPDRGLNQPQHF
TGTGCCAGCAGGCCGGACAGGGGACTTAATCAGCCCCAGCATTTT
>TRBJ1-6|TRBV7-9|once|-
CASSSGPGDSPLHF
TGTGCCAGCAGCTCAGGACCGGGGGATTCACCCCTCCACTTT
>TRBJ2-7|TRBV5-1|-|-
CASSRLDYHEQYF
TGCGCCAGCAGCCGACTAGACTACCACGAGCAGTACTTC
>TRBJ1-1|TRBV11-2|-|-
CASSLASGSWAFF
TGTGCCAGCAGCTTAGCTAGTGGGTCTTGGGCTTTCTTT
>TRBJ2-1|TRBV15|-|TRBD1
CATSRDRQGKIDEQFF
TGTGCCACCAGCAGAGATCGACAGGGCAAGATCGATGAGCAGTTCTTC
>TRBJ2-5|TRBV18|-|TRBD2
CASSLGGQETQYF
TGTGCCAGCTCACTCGGGGGGCAAGAGACCCAGTACTTC
>TRBJ2-1|TRBV29-1|-|TRBD2
CSVERGAYNEQFF
TGCAGCGTGGAGCGGGGGGCTTACAATGAGCAGTTCTTC
>TRBJ1-1|TRBV19|few|-
CASRPDRYTEAFF
TGTGCCAGTAGACCCGACAGGTACACTGAAGCTTTCTTT
>TRBJ2-2|TRBV7-9|-|-
CASSLSRLNTGELFF
TGTGCCAGCAGCTTAAGCAGGCTAAACACCGGGGAGCTGTTTTTT
>TRBJ2-3|TRBV19|-|-
CASSIVITDTQYF
TGTGCCAGTAGTATTGTTATCACAGATACGCAGTATTTT
>TRBJ2-7|TRBV6-5|-|-
CASSRKRVPYEQYF
TGTGCCAGCAGCCGAAAGAGGGTCCCCTACGAGCAGTACTTC